A selection of T cell receptor beta chains follows, all from one sample in a study of blood T cell repertoires in COVID-19. Only in-frame clones appear in the TCRdb table, and some are missing; sequencing was by immunoSEQ multiplex PCR. The sample consists of some 120,000 clones, 70% to 75% of them appearing once. Sequencing input: peripheral blood. The receptors here all came from a man aged 55 to 70 with acute or convalescent COVID-19. Each CDR3 is given with its conserved first and last residue. Fields, in order: D gene, clone size, V gene, J gene, CDR3 protein, CDR3 DNA. D genes are given only for firm matches. Only some rows state a clone size, as once, few, many or a class for expanded clones.

D: -; size: -; V: TRBV11-2; J: TRBJ2-1; CDR3: CASSSLRQTINEQFF; DNA: TGTGCCAGCAGCTCACTAAGACAGACAATCAATGAGCAGTTCTTC
D: TRBD2; size: -; V: TRBV27; J: TRBJ2-4; CDR3: CASSLSGGTPSNF; DNA: TGTGCCAGCAGTTTATCGGGAGGGACGCCCTCAAACTTC
D: TRBD2; size: -; V: TRBV6-5; J: TRBJ2-7; CDR3: CASRTSGASYEQYF; DNA: TGTGCCAGCAGGACTAGCGGGGCCTCCTACGAGCAGTACTTC
D: -; size: -; V: TRBV7-3; J: TRBJ2-3; CDR3: CASSPAGGDTQYF; DNA: TGTGCCAGCAGCCCAGCGGGTGGGGATACGCAGTATTTT
D: -; size: -; V: TRBV29-1; J: TRBJ1-1; CDR3: CSGRVDHNTEAFF; DNA: TGCAGCGGACGGGTCGACCACAACACTGAAGCTTTCTTT
D: -; size: once; V: TRBV3-1/TRBV3-2; J: TRBJ1-1; CDR3: CASSQGRQNTEAFF; DNA: TGTGCCAGCAGCCAAGGGAGGCAGAACACTGAAGCTTTCTTT
D: -; size: few; V: TRBV5-1; J: TRBJ2-2; CDR3: CASSLEAGSGELFF; DNA: TGCGCCAGCAGCTTGGAAGCTGGTTCCGGGGAGCTGTTTTTT
D: -; size: -; V: TRBV6-6; J: TRBJ1-2; CDR3: CASSYSSTGNYGYTF; DNA: TGTGCCAGCAGTTACTCCTCTACAGGGAACTATGGCTACACCTTC
D: -; size: -; V: TRBV19; J: TRBJ1-2; CDR3: CASSLGTRSIGYTF; DNA: TGTGCCAGTAGTCTAGGGACTCGATCTATCGGCTACACCTTC
D: TRBD1; size: -; V: TRBV5-1; J: TRBJ1-6; CDR3: CASSQKEQGGSDNSPLHF; DNA: TGCGCCAGCAGCCAGAAAGAACAGGGGGGATCGGATAATTCACCCCTCCACTTT
D: TRBD2; size: -; V: TRBV20-1; J: TRBJ2-2; CDR3: CSASSSGINTGELFF; DNA: TGCAGTGCTAGTTCTAGCGGGATCAACACCGGGGAGCTGTTTTTT
D: TRBD2; size: -; V: TRBV5-1; J: TRBJ2-7; CDR3: CASSVLAGANEQYF; DNA: TGCGCCAGCAGCGTTCTAGCGGGAGCGAACGAGCAGTACTTC
D: TRBD2; size: -; V: TRBV6-5; J: TRBJ2-7; CDR3: CASSSFGGSSYEQYF; DNA: TGTGCCAGCAGTTCATTCGGGGGGAGCTCCTACGAGCAGTACTTC
D: -; size: once; V: TRBV30; J: TRBJ1-6; CDR3: CAWSFASSYNSPLHF; DNA: TGTGCCTGGAGCTTCGCGAGCTCCTATAATTCACCCCTCCACTTT
D: TRBD2; size: few; V: TRBV4-1; J: TRBJ2-7; CDR3: CASSQATRLAGDEQYF; DNA: TGCGCCAGCAGCCAAGCCACCCGGCTAGCGGGAGACGAGCAGTACTTC
D: TRBD1; size: -; V: TRBV19; J: TRBJ1-5; CDR3: CASSIGRDRDTQPQHF; DNA: TGTGCCAGTAGTATAGGGAGGGACAGGGATACTCAGCCCCAGCATTTT
D: TRBD2; size: -; V: TRBV2; J: TRBJ2-7; CDR3: CASRQGGRAYEQYF; DNA: TGTGCCAGCCGTCAAGGCGGGAGGGCCTACGAGCAGTACTTC